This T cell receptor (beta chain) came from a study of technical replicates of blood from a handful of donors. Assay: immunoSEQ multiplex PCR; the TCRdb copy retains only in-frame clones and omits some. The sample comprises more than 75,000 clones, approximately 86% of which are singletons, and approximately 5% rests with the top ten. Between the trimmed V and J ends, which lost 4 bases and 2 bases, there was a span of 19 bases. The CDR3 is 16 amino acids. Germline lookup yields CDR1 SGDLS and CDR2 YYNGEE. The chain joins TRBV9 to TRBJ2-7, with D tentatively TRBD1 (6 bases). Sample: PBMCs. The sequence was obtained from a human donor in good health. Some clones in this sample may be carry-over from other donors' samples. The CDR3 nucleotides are TGTGCCAGCAGCCGGGGCATGGGGACACTTCCCTACGAGCAGTACTTC. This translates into CASSRGMGTLPYEQYF.